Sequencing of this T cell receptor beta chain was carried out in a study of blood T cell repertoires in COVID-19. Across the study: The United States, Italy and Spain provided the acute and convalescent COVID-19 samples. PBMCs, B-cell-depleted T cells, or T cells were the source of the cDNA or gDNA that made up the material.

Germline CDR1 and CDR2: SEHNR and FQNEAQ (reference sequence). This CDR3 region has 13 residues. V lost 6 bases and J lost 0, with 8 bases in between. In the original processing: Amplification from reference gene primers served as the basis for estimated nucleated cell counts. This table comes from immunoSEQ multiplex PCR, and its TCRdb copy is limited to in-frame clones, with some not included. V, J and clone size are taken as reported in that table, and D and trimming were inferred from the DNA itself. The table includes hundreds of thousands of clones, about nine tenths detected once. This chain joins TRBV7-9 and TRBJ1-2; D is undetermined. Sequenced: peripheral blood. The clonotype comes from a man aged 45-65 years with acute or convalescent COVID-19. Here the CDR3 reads CASSFRTNYGYTF. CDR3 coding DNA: TGTGCCAGCAGTTTCAGAACTAACTATGGCTACACCTTC.